The source of this T cell receptor beta chain is a study of T cell changes during pregnancy in multiple sclerosis. Trimming took 5 bases from V and 4 from J, leaving 11 bases between them. Per germline, CDR1 SGHTA and CDR2 FQGTGA. CDR3 length: 13 residues. Clones were sequenced by immunoSEQ multiplex PCR, and TCRdb holds only the in-frame ones, with some missing. The profile shows approximately 40,000 clones, 92% of them singletons. The receptor's source is a female donor with multiple sclerosis, enrolled in a pregnancy study. This rearrangement joins TRBV7-3 to TRBJ1-2; D gene ambiguous. This sample comprised CD8+ T cells from peripheral blood mononuclear cells, obtained in the third trimester of pregnancy. The CDR3 coding sequence is TGTGCCAGCAGCCCTGAAATCGGCTATGGCTACACCTTC. The encoded protein is CASSPEIGYGYTF.